This T cell receptor (beta chain) derives from a study of tumor-infiltrating lymphocytes in primary liver carcinoma (dated by TCRdb to about 2017). About the study as a whole: Between November 2015 and early 2016, five patients in China with histopathologically diagnosed primary liver carcinoma had their tumors surgically resected. Hepatocellular carcinoma (four) or combined HCC and intrahepatic cholangiocarcinoma (one) was present in the five patients, who were three men and two women aged 30 to 69 years. Tumors of the five patients were stage T1-T3 N0M0 with maximum diameters of about 4.2 to 11 cm. Each sample produced roughly 3.5 to 8 million productive TCRbeta reads, and read depth showed no significant difference between tissue types. For each liver tumor, the study sampled five regions along with adjacent normal tissue and blood, and applied TCRbeta repertoire sequencing, expression microarrays and whole-exome sequencing. A total of 35 or so specimens from 5 patients went through TCRbeta repertoire sequencing, namely 25 tumor regions, 5 adjacent noncancerous liver tissues and 5 peripheral blood samples. Reproducibility between technical replicate repertoires was high, with correlation coefficients above 0.95 and mean shared-clone rates approximately 0.91.

This clonotype was detected only a few times. Its antigen is currently not known. An end of the junction does not agree with germline; a read error may underlie this. From the cysteine up to the phenylalanine, the CDR3 has a length of 13 residues. The read is trimmed to its CDR3 DNA, 39 bases read in frame from base 1. Based on the germline V gene (reference sequence), the CDR1 and CDR2 sequences are GTSNPN and SVGIG. A constant-region primer and ProtoScript II reverse transcriptase were used to reverse-transcribe TCRbeta-specific cDNA from around 480 ng total RNA. The TCRbeta libraries were prepared through three rounds of nested multiplex PCR following a slightly modified ARM-PCR procedure. The first two PCR rounds used multiplex TRBV1-TRBV30 forward primers with a Cbeta reverse primer, each for roughly 10 cycles. A final 25-cycle PCR with Deep VentR polymerase added sample barcodes and Illumina adapters. Amplicons of 200-500 bp were gel-purified with a QIAquick gel extraction kit before sequencing. The TCRbeta amplicons were sequenced with 250-bp paired-end reads on an Illumina HiSeq 2500. The authors processed their data as follows. Quality trimming of reads was performed with Trimmomatic v0.33, and paired reads were merged with FLASH v1.2.11 so that full CDR3 sequences could be recovered. MiGEC v1.2.1b assigned V, D and J germline segments to the rearranged TCRbeta sequences. VDJtools v1.0.0 computed clonotype statistics and Shannon-Wiener diversity indices. Except for diversity analysis, only each sample's 250 most abundant clonotypes were used in subsequent analyses to reduce sampling bias. The public reads were reprocessed in TCRdb via fastp at Q25 and MiXCR, keeping in-frame beta chains. Rows are unified per CDR3 protein, each entry keeping the most common DNA and genes. The V and J calls were not made by the authors but by TCRdb's processing. The sample includes approximately 330,000 distinct CDR3 sequences, with 65% observed a single time. About 6.1% of the sample rests with the top ten.

Blood RNA was extracted from unsorted whole blood with TRIzol reagent; germline DNA came from the DNeasy Blood & Tissue kit. Patients had chronic HBV infection and were treatment-naive at sampling. Before surgery, 4 to 5 milliliters of peripheral blood were collected into K2EDTA tubes. The full study reports these points: The study included only a few patients, and the authors note findings should be validated in a larger study. Since the samples were bulk and unsorted, there was no way to compare CD4+ and CD8+ T cell repertoires. The top 250 clones accounted for a significantly greater share of the repertoire in tumors than in blood (p = 0.039). Consistent with antigen-driven expansion, pairs of tumor regions showed higher repertoire overlap (mean roughly 35%) than either tumor-adjacent pairs (about 17%) or tumor-blood pairs (approximately 15%). Because only the TCR beta chain was sequenced and unpaired alpha chains were not captured, true repertoire diversity is likely underestimated.

This receptor was identified in a man between 40 and 49 years old with primary liver carcinoma and hepatitis B virus infection. Sequencing used peripheral blood. This sequence uses TRBV30 and TRBJ1-5; the D gene is possibly TRBD1, with 5 bases matching. The sequenced DNA is TGTGCCTGGAGTGTGGGACCACAACAGCTCCAGCATTTT. Its protein product is CAWSVGPQQLQHF.